This paragraph covers one T cell receptor (beta chain) sequence. The sample originates from a study of blood T cell repertoires in COVID-19. In the study overall: Samples representing acute and convalescent COVID-19 were sourced from the United States, Italy and Spain. T cells, B-cell-depleted T cells, or PBMCs supplied cDNA or gDNA.

V was shortened by 4 bases and J by 3 bases, with 3 bases between the two germline ends. The CDR3 runs to 11 residues. Germline V lookup: CDR1 KGHSH, CDR2 LQKENI. Study processing details: It was from reference gene primer amplification that nucleated cell counts were estimated. TCRdb keeps only in-frame clones here, not all; method: immunoSEQ multiplex PCR. Clonal size and the V and J genes are those of that table, whereas D and trimming came from the DNA. The table lists roughly 33,000 clones, around nine tenths of them singletons, with about 12% in the top ten. Sequenced material: peripheral blood. The chain is built from TRBV18 and TRBJ2-5, with D hard to call. The sequence was obtained from a human donor in a cohort sampled during active COVID-19. The CDR3 loop reads CASSREETQYF. The CDR3 region has the DNA TGTGCCAGCTCACGCGAAGAGACCCAGTACTTC.